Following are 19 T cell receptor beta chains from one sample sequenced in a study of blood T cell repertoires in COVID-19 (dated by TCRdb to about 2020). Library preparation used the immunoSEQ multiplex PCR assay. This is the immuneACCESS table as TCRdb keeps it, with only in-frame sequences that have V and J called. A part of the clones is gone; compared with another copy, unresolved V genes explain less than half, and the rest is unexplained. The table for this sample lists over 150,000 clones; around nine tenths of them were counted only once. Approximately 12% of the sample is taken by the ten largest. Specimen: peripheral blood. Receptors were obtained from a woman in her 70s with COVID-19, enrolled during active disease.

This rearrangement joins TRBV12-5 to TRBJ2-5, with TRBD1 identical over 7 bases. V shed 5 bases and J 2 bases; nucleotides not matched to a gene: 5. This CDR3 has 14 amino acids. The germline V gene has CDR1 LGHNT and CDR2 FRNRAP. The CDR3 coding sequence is TGTGCTAGTGGTACCGGGACAGCTCAAGAGACCCAGTACTTC. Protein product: CASGTGTAQETQYF.

CDR3 in DNA: TGTGCCAGTAGTTCCGGGGGGGCGGATTTGGCAGATACGCAGTATTTT. This gives the protein CASSSGGADLADTQYF. The chain employs TRBV19 and TRBJ2-3; 8 bases match TRBD2. V trimming: 5 bases; J trimming: 4 bases; junction bases outside the gene matches: 11. The germline CDR1 and CDR2 sequences are LNHDA and SQIVND (reference sequence). The CDR3 covers 16 residues.

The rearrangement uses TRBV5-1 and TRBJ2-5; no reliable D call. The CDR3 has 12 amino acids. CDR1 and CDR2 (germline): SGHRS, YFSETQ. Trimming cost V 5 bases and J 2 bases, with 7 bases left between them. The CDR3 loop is CASRRIQETQYF. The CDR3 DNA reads TGCGCCAGCAGGAGAATTCAAGAGACCCAGTACTTC.

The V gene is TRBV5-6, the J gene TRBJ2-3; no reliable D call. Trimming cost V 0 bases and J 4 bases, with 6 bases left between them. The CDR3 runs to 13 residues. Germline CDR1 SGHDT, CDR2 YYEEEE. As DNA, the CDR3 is TGTGCCAGCAGCTTGGGGAGTCCAGATACGCAGTATTTT. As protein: CASSLGSPDTQYF.

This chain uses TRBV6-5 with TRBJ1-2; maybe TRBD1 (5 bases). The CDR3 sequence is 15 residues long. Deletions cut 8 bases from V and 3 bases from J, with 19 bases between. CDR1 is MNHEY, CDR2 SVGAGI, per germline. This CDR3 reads CASRQNQGMDYGYTF. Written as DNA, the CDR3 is TGTGCCAGCCGACAAAACCAGGGTATGGACTATGGCTACACCTTC.

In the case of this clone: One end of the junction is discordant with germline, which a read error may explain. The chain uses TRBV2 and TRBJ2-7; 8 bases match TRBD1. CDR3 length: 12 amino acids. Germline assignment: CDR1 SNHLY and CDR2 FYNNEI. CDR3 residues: CASSEQGATNFF. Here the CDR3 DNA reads TGTGCCAGCAGTGAACAGGGGGCGACGAATTTCTTC.

DNA of the CDR3: TGTGCCAGCAGCCAGGGGGGAACGAACACTGAAGCTTTCTTT. It specifies CASSQGGTNTEAFF. This chain joins TRBV7-9 and TRBJ1-1; TRBD1 agrees at 7 bases. Germline CDR1 and CDR2: SEHNR and FQNEAQ (reference sequence). The CDR3 spans 14 residues. The V and J ends lost 5 bases and 1 base, in that order; junction bases with no gene match: 4.

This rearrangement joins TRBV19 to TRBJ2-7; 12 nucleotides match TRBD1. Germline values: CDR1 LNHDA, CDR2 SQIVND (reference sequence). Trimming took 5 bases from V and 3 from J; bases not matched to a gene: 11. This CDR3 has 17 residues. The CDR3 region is CASSLRDRGQGDYEQYF. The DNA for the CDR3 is TGTGCCAGTAGTCTCCGGGACAGGGGGCAGGGCGACTACGAGCAGTACTTC.

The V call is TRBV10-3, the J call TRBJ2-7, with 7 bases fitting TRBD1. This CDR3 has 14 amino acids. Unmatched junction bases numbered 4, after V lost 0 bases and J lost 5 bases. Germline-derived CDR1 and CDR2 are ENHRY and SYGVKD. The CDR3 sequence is CAISESSRGNEQYF. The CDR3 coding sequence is TGTGCCATCAGTGAGTCGAGCAGGGGGAACGAGCAGTACTTC.

The CDR3 sequence: CASNPDREGYEQYF. The CDR3 bases are TGTGCCAGCAATCCCGACCGTGAGGGCTACGAGCAGTACTTC. This sequence joins TRBV6-5 and TRBJ2-7; tentatively, D is TRBD2 (5 bases). The germline gives CDR1 MNHEY, CDR2 SVGAGI. This CDR3 region has 14 residues. The V and J ends lost 7 bases and 3 bases respectively, with 16 bases between them.

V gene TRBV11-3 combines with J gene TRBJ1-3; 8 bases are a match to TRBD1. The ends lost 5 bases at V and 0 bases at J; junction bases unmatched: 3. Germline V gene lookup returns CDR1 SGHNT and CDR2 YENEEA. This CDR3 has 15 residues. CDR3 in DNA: TGTGCCAGCAGCGTAACAGGGGGCTCTGGAAACACCATATATTTT. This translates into CASSVTGGSGNTIYF.

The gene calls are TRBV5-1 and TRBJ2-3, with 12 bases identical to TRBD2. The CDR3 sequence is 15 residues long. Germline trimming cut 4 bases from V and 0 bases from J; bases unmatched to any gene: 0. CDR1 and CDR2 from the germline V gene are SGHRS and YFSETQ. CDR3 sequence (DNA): TGCGCCAGCAGCGGGACTAGCGGGAGCACAGATACGCAGTATTTT. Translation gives CASSGTSGSTDTQYF.

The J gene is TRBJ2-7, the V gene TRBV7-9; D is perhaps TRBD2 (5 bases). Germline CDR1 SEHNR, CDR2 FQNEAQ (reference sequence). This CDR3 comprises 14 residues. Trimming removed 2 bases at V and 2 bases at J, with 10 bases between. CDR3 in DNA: TGTGCCAGCAGCTTATCGGAGGCCCCCTACGAGCAGTACTTC. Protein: CASSLSEAPYEQYF.

The CDR3 DNA is TGTGCCAGTAGTATTGTTCTCGGGGCTAATGAAAAACTGTTTTTT. Translating gives CASSIVLGANEKLFF. The chain joins TRBV19 to TRBJ1-4; D unresolved. CDR3 length: 15 residues. CDR1 is LNHDA, CDR2 SQIVND, per germline (reference sequence). V shed 3 bases and J shed 3 bases, with 11 bases lying between them. Together with reference TRBV19 and TRBJ1-4, the CDR3 gives the full variable domain: DGGITQSPKYLFRKEGQNVTLSCEQNLNHDAMYWYRQDPGQGLRLIYYSQIVNDFQKGDIAEGYSVSREKKESFPLTVTSAQKNPTAFYLCASSIVLGANEKLFFGSGTQLSVL.

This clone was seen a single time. The CDR3: CASSPEGGEQFF. CDR3 DNA: TGTGCCAGCAGTCCAGAAGGGGGTGAGCAGTTCTTC. The chain combines TRBV6-5 with TRBJ2-1; D might be TRBD1 (6 bases). V lost 5 bases and J 9 bases, leaving 11 bases between the germline ends. CDR1 MNHEY and CDR2 SVGAGI come from the germline V gene. The CDR3 totals 12 residues.

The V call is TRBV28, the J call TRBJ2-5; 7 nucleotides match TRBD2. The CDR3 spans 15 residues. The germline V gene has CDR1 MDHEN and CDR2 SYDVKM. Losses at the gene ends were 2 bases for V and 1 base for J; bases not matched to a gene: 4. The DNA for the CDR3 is TGTGCCAGCAGTTTAGCGGGAGTAGGCCAAGAGACCCAGTACTTC. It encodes CASSLAGVGQETQYF.

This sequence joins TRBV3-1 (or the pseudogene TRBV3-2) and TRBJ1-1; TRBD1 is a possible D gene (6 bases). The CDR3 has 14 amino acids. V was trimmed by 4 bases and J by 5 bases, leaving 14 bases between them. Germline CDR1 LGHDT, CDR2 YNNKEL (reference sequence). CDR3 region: CASSPTSGETEAFF. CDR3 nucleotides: TGTGCCAGCAGCCCCACATCAGGGGAAACTGAAGCTTTCTTT.

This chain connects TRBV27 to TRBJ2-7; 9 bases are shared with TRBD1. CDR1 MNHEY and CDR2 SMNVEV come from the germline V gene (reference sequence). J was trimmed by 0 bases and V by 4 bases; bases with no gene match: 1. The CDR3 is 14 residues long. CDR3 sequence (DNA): TGTGCCAGCAGTTCACAGGGGGCCTCCTACGAGCAGTACTTC. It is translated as CASSSQGASYEQYF.

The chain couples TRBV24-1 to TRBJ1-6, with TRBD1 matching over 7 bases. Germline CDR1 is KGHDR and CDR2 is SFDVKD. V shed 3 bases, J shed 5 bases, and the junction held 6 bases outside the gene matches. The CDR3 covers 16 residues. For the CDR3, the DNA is TGTGCCACCAGTGATGGAAACAGGGGTCATAATTCACCCCTCCACTTT. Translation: CATSDGNRGHNSPLHF.